The rows below give T cell receptor beta chains drawn from one sample of a study of T-cell memory formation after mild COVID-19. TCRdb used MiXCR to reprocess the 5' RACE reads, holding one entry per CDR3 protein. This table holds around 300,000 distinct CDR3 sequences, roughly 13% found once. Specimen: PBMCs or a T cell subset sorted from them (not recorded which). The receptors originated from a man aged 18-30 years who had mild COVID-19 (a few samples of this study predate the infection). Cell type and time point are not known. Both conserved end residues are part of each CDR3. Fields, in order: D gene, V gene, clone size, J gene, CDR3 protein, CDR3 DNA. The D gene is left open where the match is weak. Clone size appears in some rows only: once, few, many, or a class for an expanded clone.

D: .
V: TRBV5-4
size: .
J: TRBJ1-1
CDR3: CASSWGGLETEAFF
DNA: TGTGCCAGCAGCTGGGGAGGGCTGGAGACTGAAGCTTTCTTT

D: .
V: TRBV5-5
size: few
J: TRBJ2-2
CDR3: CASSLVVNTGELFF
DNA: TGTGCCAGCAGCTTGGTGGTGAACACCGGGGAGCTGTTTTTT

D: .
V: TRBV6-2/TRBV6-3
size: few
J: TRBJ1-2
CDR3: CASSYPEDYGYTF
DNA: TGTGCCAGCAGTTACCCGGAGGACTATGGCTACACCTTC

D: .
V: TRBV4-3
size: .
J: TRBJ2-5
CDR3: CASSQDSRQETQYF
DNA: TGCGCCAGCAGCCAAGATTCACGGCAAGAGACCCAGTACTTC

D: TRBD1
V: TRBV6-5
size: many
J: TRBJ2-3
CDR3: CASSRQGAQGDTQYF
DNA: TGTGCCAGCAGTCGACAGGGGGCTCAGGGGGATACGCAGTATTTT

D: TRBD1
V: TRBV2
size: .
J: TRBJ1-1
CDR3: CASRTGTGEGEAFF
DNA: TGTGCCAGTCGAACCGGGACAGGGGAAGGTGAAGCTTTCTTT

D: TRBD2
V: TRBV6-6
size: .
J: TRBJ2-3
CDR3: CASSYASGVADTQYF
DNA: TGTGCCAGCAGTTACGCTAGCGGGGTGGCAGATACGCAGTATTTT

D: TRBD1
V: TRBV2
size: few
J: TRBJ2-2
CDR3: CASRPETGINGELFF
DNA: TGTGCCAGCAGACCTGAGACAGGGATAAACGGGGAGCTGTTTTTT

D: .
V: TRBV6-5
size: .
J: TRBJ1-2
CDR3: CASSSSRDPSWAGYTF
DNA: TGTGCCAGCAGTTCCAGCCGGGACCCCTCATGGGCAGGCTACACCTTC

D: .
V: TRBV5-1
size: .
J: TRBJ2-7
CDR3: CASSLAVGRVYEQYF
DNA: TGCGCCAGCAGCTTGGCCGTAGGGCGAGTGTACGAGCAGTACTTC

D: TRBD2
V: TRBV27
size: few
J: TRBJ2-1
CDR3: CASSRTGGEQFF
DNA: TGTGCCAGCAGTCGGACCGGGGGGGAGCAGTTCTTC

D: .
V: TRBV7-2
size: few
J: TRBJ2-3
CDR3: CASTRGAGMSDTQYF
DNA: TGTGCCAGCACCCGCGGGGCGGGCATGTCAGATACGCAGTATTTT

D: TRBD2
V: TRBV7-9
size: .
J: TRBJ2-3
CDR3: CASSLPNSGARTDTQYF
DNA: TGTGCCAGCAGCTTGCCCAATAGCGGGGCACGCACAGATACGCAGTATTTT

D: .
V: TRBV6-2/TRBV6-3
size: .
J: TRBJ1-1
CDR3: CASSYQGHLNTEAFF
DNA: TGTGCCAGCAGTTACCAGGGACACCTGAACACTGAAGCTTTCTTT

D: .
V: TRBV20-1
size: .
J: TRBJ2-3
CDR3: CSARITGSQYF
DNA: TGCAGTGCTAGGATAACGGGGTCGCAGTATTTT

D: .
V: TRBV12-3/TRBV12-4
size: .
J: TRBJ1-4
CDR3: CASSPQLNEKLFF
DNA: TGTGCCAGCAGCCCACAGCTTAATGAAAAACTGTTTTTT

D: .
V: TRBV20-1
size: .
J: TRBJ1-5
CDR3: CSAGQVNQPQHF
DNA: TGCAGTGCTGGACAAGTGAATCAGCCCCAGCATTTT